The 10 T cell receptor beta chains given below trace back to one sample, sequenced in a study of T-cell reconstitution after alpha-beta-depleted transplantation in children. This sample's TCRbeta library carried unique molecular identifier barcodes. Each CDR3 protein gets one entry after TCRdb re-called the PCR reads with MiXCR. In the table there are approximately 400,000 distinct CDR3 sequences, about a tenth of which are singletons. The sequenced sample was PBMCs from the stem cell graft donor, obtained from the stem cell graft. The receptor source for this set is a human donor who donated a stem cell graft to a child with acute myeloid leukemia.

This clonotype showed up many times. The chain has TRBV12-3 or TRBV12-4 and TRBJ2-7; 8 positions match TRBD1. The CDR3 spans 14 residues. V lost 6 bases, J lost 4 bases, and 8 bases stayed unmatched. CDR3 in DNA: TGTGCCAGCAGACTCGGACAGGGTTGGTACGAGCAGTACTTC. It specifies CASRLGQGWYEQYF.

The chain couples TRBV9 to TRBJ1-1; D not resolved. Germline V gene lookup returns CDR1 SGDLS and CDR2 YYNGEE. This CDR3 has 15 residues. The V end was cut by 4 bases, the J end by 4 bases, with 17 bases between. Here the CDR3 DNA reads TGTGCCAGCAGCCCCCACAGAGATATGGGCACTGAAGCTTTCTTT. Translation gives CASSPHRDMGTEAFF.

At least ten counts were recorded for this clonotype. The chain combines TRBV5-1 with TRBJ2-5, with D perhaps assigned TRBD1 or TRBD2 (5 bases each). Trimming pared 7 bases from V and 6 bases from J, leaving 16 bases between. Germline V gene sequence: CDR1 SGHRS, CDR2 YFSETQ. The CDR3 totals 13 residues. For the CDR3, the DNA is TGCGCCAGCGACCCCGGGGACGCACAGACCCAGTACTTC. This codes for CASDPGDAQTQYF. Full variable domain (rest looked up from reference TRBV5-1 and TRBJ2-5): KAGVTQTPRYLIKTRGQQVTLSCSPISGHRSVSWYQQTPGQGLQFLFEYFSETQRNKGNFPGRFSGRQFSNSRSEMNVSTLELGDSALYLCASDPGDAQTQYFGPGTRLLVL.

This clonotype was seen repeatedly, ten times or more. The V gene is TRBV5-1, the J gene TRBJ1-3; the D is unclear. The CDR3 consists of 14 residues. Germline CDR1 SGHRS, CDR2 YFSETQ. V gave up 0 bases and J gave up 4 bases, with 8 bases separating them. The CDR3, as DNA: TGCGCCAGCAGCTTGGAATCAGCCGGAAACACCATATATTTT. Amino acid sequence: CASSLESAGNTIYF.

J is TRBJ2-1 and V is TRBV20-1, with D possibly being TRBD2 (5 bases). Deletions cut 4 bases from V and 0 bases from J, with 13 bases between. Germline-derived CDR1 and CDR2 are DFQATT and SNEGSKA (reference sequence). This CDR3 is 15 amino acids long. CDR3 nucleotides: TGCAGTGCTATGCGTCTGGGGAGCTCCTACAATGAGCAGTTCTTC. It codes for CSAMRLGSSYNEQFF.

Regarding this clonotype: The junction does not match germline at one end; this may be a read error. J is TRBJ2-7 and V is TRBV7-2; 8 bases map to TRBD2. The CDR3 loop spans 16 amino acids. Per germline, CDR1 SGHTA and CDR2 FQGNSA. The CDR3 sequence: CASSFIAAGASNEQYF. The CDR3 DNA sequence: TGTGCCAGCAGCTTTATTGCAGCGGGAGCCTCCAACGAGCAGTACTTC.

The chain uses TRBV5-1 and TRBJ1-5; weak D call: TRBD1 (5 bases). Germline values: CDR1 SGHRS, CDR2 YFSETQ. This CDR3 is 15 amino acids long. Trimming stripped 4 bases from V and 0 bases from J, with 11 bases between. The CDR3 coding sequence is TGCGCCAGCAGCCCATTCAGGGCTAGCAATCAGCCCCAGCATTTT. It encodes CASSPFRASNQPQHF.

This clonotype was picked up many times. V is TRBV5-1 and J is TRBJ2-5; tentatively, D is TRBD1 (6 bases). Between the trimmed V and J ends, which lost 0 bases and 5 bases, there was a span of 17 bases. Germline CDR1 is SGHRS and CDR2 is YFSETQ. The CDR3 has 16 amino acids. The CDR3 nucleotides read TGCGCCAGCAGCTTGGAAGCTTATGGGACATGGGAGACCCAGTACTTC. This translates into CASSLEAYGTWETQYF.

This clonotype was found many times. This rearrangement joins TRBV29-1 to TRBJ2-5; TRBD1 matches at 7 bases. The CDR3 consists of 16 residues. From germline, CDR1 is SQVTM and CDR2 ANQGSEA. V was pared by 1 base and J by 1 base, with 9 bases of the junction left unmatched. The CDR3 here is CSVEGDRAESQETQYF. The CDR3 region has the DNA TGCAGCGTTGAAGGCGACAGGGCGGAATCCCAAGAGACCCAGTACTTC.

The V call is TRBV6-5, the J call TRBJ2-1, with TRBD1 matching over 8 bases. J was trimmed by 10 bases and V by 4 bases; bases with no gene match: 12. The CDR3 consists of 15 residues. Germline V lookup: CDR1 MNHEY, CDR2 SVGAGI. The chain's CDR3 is CASSSTGDGMWEQFF. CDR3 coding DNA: TGTGCCAGCAGTTCGACAGGGGACGGCATGTGGGAGCAGTTCTTC.